Listed below are T cell receptor beta chains from one sample, sequenced in a study of T cell changes during pregnancy in multiple sclerosis. Using immunoSEQ multiplex PCR, the repertoire was profiled, and TCRdb retains in-frame clones only, with some absent. The sample shows about 100,000 clones, about 90% of them seen only once. Sample: peripheral blood, taken in the second trimester of pregnancy. The receptors stem from a female donor with multiple sclerosis, enrolled in a pregnancy study. Each CDR3 is given with its conserved first and last residue. The order of the fields is clone size, V gene, J gene, D gene, CDR3 protein, CDR3 DNA. D genes are given only for firm matches. Not every row has a clone size; where given, it reads once, few, many or a size class.

once	TRBV27	TRBJ2-1	NA	CASSGQSRGYNEQFF	TGTGCCAGCAGTGGACAGTCGAGGGGATACAATGAGCAGTTCTTC
NA	TRBV5-4	TRBJ2-3	NA	CASSLVRGNTDTQYF	TGTGCCAGCAGCTTGGTTCGGGGGAACACAGATACGCAGTATTTT
NA	TRBV18	TRBJ2-2	TRBD2	CASSLAGGITGELFF	TGTGCCAGCTCGCTAGCGGGAGGAATTACCGGGGAGCTGTTTTTT
once	TRBV7-9	TRBJ2-3	TRBD2	CASSSRLAGSTDTQYF	TGTGCCAGCAGCTCTAGACTAGCGGGAAGCACAGATACGCAGTATTTT
NA	TRBV19	TRBJ1-5	TRBD1	CATNADRSWWQPQHF	TGTGCCACTAATGCGGACAGGTCCTGGTGGCAGCCCCAGCATTTT
NA	TRBV25-1	TRBJ2-3	TRBD2	CASSPAGGSAQYF	TGTGCCAGCAGCCCAGCGGGAGGGTCAGCGCAGTATTTT
NA	TRBV5-1	TRBJ2-7	TRBD2	CASSSGLAGVFEQYF	TGCGCCAGCAGTTCGGGACTAGCGGGAGTCTTTGAGCAGTACTTC
NA	TRBV6-1	TRBJ1-2	NA	CASRQSNYGYTF	TGTGCCAGCAGACAGTCTAACTATGGCTACACCTTC
NA	TRBV7-9	TRBJ1-5	NA	CASSLGGGNQPQHF	TGTGCCAGCAGCTTGGGGGGGGGCAATCAGCCCCAGCATTTT
NA	TRBV27	TRBJ2-1	TRBD2	CASSPFKTKRERVNEQFF	TGTGCCAGCAGTCCTTTTAAAACCAAGCGGGAGCGGGTCAATGAGCAGTTCTTC
once	TRBV5-1	TRBJ2-1	TRBD2	CASRQGLALNNEQFF	TGCGCCAGCAGGCAGGGACTAGCACTAAACAATGAGCAGTTCTTC
NA	TRBV30	TRBJ1-5	NA	CAWSVSSRANQPQHF	TGTGCCTGGAGTGTATCGAGCAGGGCAAATCAGCCCCAGCATTTT
NA	TRBV5-1	TRBJ2-7	TRBD1	CASSWTTGGSYEQYF	TGCGCCAGCAGCTGGACGACAGGGGGCTCCTACGAGCAGTACTTC
NA	TRBV28	TRBJ1-2	NA	CASSLSGSGLGYTF	TGTGCCAGCAGTTTATCGGGGTCAGGTCTAGGCTACACCTTC
NA	TRBV2	TRBJ2-7	NA	CATQPGEYEQYF	TGTGCCACCCAGCCGGGTGAGTACGAGCAGTACTTC
NA	TRBV27	TRBJ1-5	NA	CASSKPTGISNQPQHF	TGTGCCAGCAGTAAACCCACAGGGATTAGCAATCAGCCCCAGCATTTT
NA	TRBV9	TRBJ1-1	TRBD1	CASSVGLWGQGASEAFF	TGTGCCAGCAGCGTAGGACTCTGGGGACAGGGGGCCTCTGAAGCTTTCTTT
NA	TRBV19	TRBJ2-1	TRBD1	CASSIEEGTGIRDEQFF	TGTGCCAGTAGTATAGAAGAAGGGACAGGGATTCGGGATGAGCAGTTCTTC
NA	TRBV6-1	TRBJ2-1	TRBD2	CASSGGREVNNEQFF	TGTGCCAGCAGTGGGGGGCGGGAGGTGAACAATGAGCAGTTCTTC
NA	TRBV15	TRBJ2-7	NA	CATSREDGETTRYF	TGTGCCACCAGCAGGGAAGATGGAGAGACGACTAGGTACTTC
NA	TRBV7-2	TRBJ2-1	TRBD1	CASSLSIDRALNEQFF	TGTGCCAGCAGCTTGAGTATAGACAGGGCCCTCAATGAGCAGTTCTTC
once	TRBV2	TRBJ2-7	NA	CAISGISYEQYF	TGTGCCATTTCAGGGATCTCCTACGAGCAGTACTTC
NA	TRBV7-2	TRBJ2-3	TRBD2	CASSSAQGGADTQYF	TGTGCCAGCAGCTCAGCCCAGGGAGGGGCAGATACGCAGTATTTT
NA	TRBV7-9	TRBJ2-2	NA	CASSLSATGELFF	TGTGCCAGCAGCTTAAGTGCTACGGGGGAGCTGTTTTTT
NA	TRBV7-9	TRBJ1-2	TRBD1	CASSQDRERCTF	TGTGCCAGCAGCCAGGACAGGGAAAGGTGCACCTTC
NA	TRBV7-2	TRBJ2-3	TRBD2	CASSLRLAGESGTQYF	TGTGCCAGCAGCTTAAGACTAGCGGGAGAATCGGGTACGCAGTATTTT
NA	TRBV5-8	TRBJ2-7	NA	CASSLGRRQFEVQYF	TGTGCCAGCAGCTTGGGAAGGAGGCAATTCGAGGTGCAGTACTTC
NA	TRBV7-8	TRBJ2-1	NA	CASSLSGQHYEQFF	TGTGCCAGCAGCTTAAGCGGACAGCACTATGAGCAGTTCTTC
NA	TRBV6-6	TRBJ2-1	NA	CASSYLEIMAGEQFF	TGTGCCAGCAGTTACCTCGAAATAATGGCGGGTGAGCAGTTCTTC
NA	TRBV6-1	TRBJ2-1	TRBD2	CASSELAVPYNEQFF	TGTGCCAGCAGTGAACTAGCGGTACCTTACAATGAGCAGTTCTTC
NA	TRBV6-6	TRBJ1-5	TRBD1	CASSLKGAGNQPQHF	TGTGCCAGCAGTCTTAAGGGGGCGGGCAATCAGCCCCAGCATTTT
once	TRBV25-1	TRBJ1-2	NA	CASSAQGLLGYTF	TGTGCCAGCAGTGCTCAGGGGTTGCTAGGCTACACCTTC
NA	TRBV7-2	TRBJ2-7	TRBD1	CASSSQGLVYEQYF	TGTGCCAGCAGCTCACAGGGGTTGGTCTACGAGCAGTACTTC
NA	TRBV6-6	TRBJ2-1	NA	CASSPPGTLYNEQFF	TGTGCCAGCAGTCCCCCCGGTACGTTGTACAATGAGCAGTTCTTC
NA	TRBV29-1	TRBJ2-1	NA	CSVEQGYKYNEQFF	TGCAGCGTTGAACAGGGGTATAAGTACAATGAGCAGTTCTTC
once	TRBV4-1	TRBJ2-5	NA	CASSPREGGETQYF	TGCGCCAGCAGCCCCCGAGAGGGGGGGGAGACCCAGTACTTC
NA	TRBV7-7	TRBJ2-7	NA	CASSPRLSYEQYF	TGTGCTAGCAGCCCTCGACTGTCCTACGAGCAGTACTTC
NA	TRBV5-4	TRBJ1-2	NA	CASSLVFGDGGYTF	TGTGCCAGCAGCTTGGTCTTCGGGGATGGAGGCTACACCTTC
NA	TRBV7-7	TRBJ2-1	NA	CASSLALGNEQFF	TGTGCTAGCAGCTTAGCGCTCGGGAATGAGCAGTTCTTC
few	TRBV11-3	TRBJ1-1	TRBD1	CASSRPGGRAFF	TGTGCCAGCAGCAGACCAGGGGGAAGAGCTTTCTTT
NA	TRBV28	TRBJ1-2	NA	CASSLSHILYGYTF	TGTGCCAGCAGTTTGTCTCACATTCTCTATGGCTACACCTTC